This entry lists 31 T cell receptor beta chains sequenced from one sample in a study of cytomegalovirus exposure and HLA in healthy donors. 60 Vbeta and 13 Jbeta primers were used in PCR. TCRdb's table, derived via immunoSEQ multiplex PCR, lists solely in-frame clones and lacks some. The sample holds 95,000 to 100,000 clones; 75% are singletons and the top ten take about 10%. The sequenced material came from PBMCs. Every receptor here comes from a man aged 50-59 years in good health and CMV-seronegative.

The gene calls are TRBV29-1 and TRBJ1-2, with 7 bases fitting TRBD1. J was trimmed by 7 bases and V by 6 bases; bases with no gene match: 11. CDR1 is SQVTM and CDR2 is ANQGSEA in the germline V gene. The CDR3 is 13 amino acids. Written as DNA, the CDR3 is TGCAGCGTCCTTTTAGGGGGCGAATCTGGCTACACCTTC. It specifies CSVLLGGESGYTF.

The rearrangement links TRBV28 to TRBJ2-7, with TRBD2 as a possible D gene (5 bases). Germline assignment: CDR1 MDHEN and CDR2 SYDVKM. V shed 7 bases and J shed 1 base, with 14 bases lying between them. The CDR3 is 14 residues long. As DNA, the CDR3 is TGTGCCAGCACCCCTCCGGGGTATTCCTACGAGCAGTACTTC. This codes for CASTPPGYSYEQYF.

The V and J genes are TRBV28 and TRBJ1-2; D is undetermined. Germline V lookup: CDR1 MDHEN, CDR2 SYDVKM. V was shortened by 4 bases and J by 4 bases, with 13 bases between the two germline ends. The CDR3 loop spans 14 amino acids. This CDR3 reads CASSSRRLIYGYTF. CDR3 nucleotide sequence: TGTGCCAGCAGTTCCCGCAGACTGATCTATGGCTACACCTTC.

The sample holds a few counts of this clone. The V call is TRBV7-9, the J call TRBJ1-4, with 8 bases identical to TRBD1. Germline lookup yields CDR1 SEHNR and CDR2 FQNEAQ (reference sequence). Losses at the gene ends were 2 bases for V and 14 bases for J; bases not matched to a gene: 13. This CDR3 comprises 15 residues. CDR3 DNA sequence: TGTGCCAGCAGCTTAAACGGGCCCCGGACAGGGTTTCTGTTTTTT. Protein: CASSLNGPRTGFLFF.

As concerns this clone: Other DNA sequences within the sample encode an identical CDR3. The chain links TRBV5-1 to TRBJ2-3, with 11 bases lining up with TRBD2. This CDR3 is 15 amino acids long. In germline, CDR1 is SGHRS, CDR2 YFSETQ. After removal of 2 bases from V and 3 bases from J, the junction contained 2 bases not matched to a gene. As DNA, the CDR3 is TGCGCCAGCAGCTTAACTAGCGGGGGAACAGATACGCAGTATTTT. The encoded protein is CASSLTSGGTDTQYF.

The rearrangement uses TRBV19 and TRBJ2-7; D may be TRBD1 (6 bases). Germline V gene lookup returns CDR1 LNHDA and CDR2 SQIVND (reference sequence). The CDR3 runs 12 residues. Trimming removed 5 bases at V and 4 bases at J, with 9 bases between. CDR3 nucleotide sequence: TGTGCCAGTAGTGCTACAGGGTACGAGCAGTACTTC. This sequence encodes CASSATGYEQYF. Full variable domain (outside the CDR3, taken from reference TRBV19 and TRBJ2-7): DGGITQSPKYLFRKEGQNVTLSCEQNLNHDAMYWYRQDPGQGLRLIYYSQIVNDFQKGDIAEGYSVSREKKESFPLTVTSAQKNPTAFYLCASSATGYEQYFGPGTRLTVT.

The chain recombines TRBV7-9 with TRBJ2-3; 10 bases align to TRBD2. The CDR3 consists of 16 residues. Germline CDR1 is SEHNR and CDR2 is FQNEAQ (reference sequence). V lost 4 bases and J lost 9; bases outside the gene matches: 13. The CDR3 DNA sequence: TGTGCCAGCAGCTCGTTTAGCGGGGGGCGGAGACGGACGCAGTATTTT. Translating it yields CASSSFSGGRRRTQYF.

The chain carries TRBV2 and TRBJ1-1, with D perhaps matching TRBD1 (6 bases). This CDR3 comprises 12 residues. Trimming cost V 7 bases and J 5 bases, with 11 bases left between them. CDR1 is SNHLY and CDR2 is FYNNEI in the germline V gene. The CDR3 DNA sequence: TGTGCCAGCAACGCAGGGACAACTGAAGCTTTCTTT. The encoded protein is CASNAGTTEAFF.

J is TRBJ2-7 and V is TRBV7-2; TRBD1 aligns across 9 bases. The germline V gene encodes CDR1 SGHTA and CDR2 FQGNSA. The CDR3 contains 14 residues. Trimming took 3 bases from V and 3 from J; bases not matched to a gene: 3. The CDR3 nucleotides are TGTGCCAGCAGCTTCCCGACAGGGGGCTACGAGCAGTACTTC. Translation: CASSFPTGGYEQYF. Full variable domain (outside the CDR3, taken from reference TRBV7-2 and TRBJ2-7): GAGVSQSPSNKVTEKGKDVELRCDPISGHTALYWYRQSLGQGLEFLIYFQGNSAPDKSGLPSDRFSAERTGGSVSTLTIQRTQQEDSAVYLCASSFPTGGYEQYFGPGTRLTVT.

This clone was recorded only once. The chain links TRBV15 to TRBJ2-5; D uncertain. This CDR3 spans 12 amino acids. CDR1 and CDR2 (germline): LNHNV, YYDKDF (reference sequence). Trimming cost V 0 bases and J 7 bases, with 6 bases left between them. CDR3 in DNA: TGTGCCACCAGCAGAGAACCGAGGACCCAGTACTTC. Protein: CATSREPRTQYF.

The V gene is TRBV18, the J gene TRBJ1-6, with 10 nucleotides matching TRBD1. Trimming at V came to 3 bases and at J to 7 bases, leaving 9 bases not matched to a gene. CDR1 is KGHSH and CDR2 is LQKENI in the germline V gene. The CDR3 totals 17 residues. The CDR3 DNA is TGTGCCAGCTCACCTCGGGGGACAGGGGAAAGGAATTCACCCCTCCACTTT. This sequence encodes CASSPRGTGERNSPLHF.

V and J are TRBV20-1 and TRBJ2-7, with 9 positions matching TRBD2. Trimming at V came to 6 bases and at J to 7 bases, leaving 4 bases not matched to a gene. CDR1 and CDR2 from the germline V gene are DFQATT and SNEGSKA (reference sequence). CDR3 length equals 11 residues. The chain's CDR3 is CSASGGREQYF. CDR3 DNA: TGCAGTGCAAGCGGGGGGAGGGAGCAGTACTTC.

The chain is built from TRBV14 and TRBJ1-1, with D possibly matching TRBD1 (6 bases). V lost 2 bases and J 6 bases, leaving 16 bases between the germline ends. The germline CDR1 and CDR2 sequences are SGHDN and FVKESK. The CDR3 extends over 15 amino acids. CDR3 loop: CASSQWAGAYAEAFF. As DNA, the CDR3 is TGTGCCAGCAGCCAATGGGCAGGGGCGTACGCTGAAGCTTTCTTT.

The chain links TRBV6-4 to TRBJ2-2; TRBD1 matches at 8 bases. Germline assignment: CDR1 MRHNA and CDR2 SNTAGT. The CDR3 covers 14 residues. Trimming cost V 6 bases and J 5 bases; bases outside gene matches: 5. As DNA, the CDR3 is TGTGCCAGCAGGCGACAGGGGTTAACCGGGGAGCTGTTTTTT. Protein product: CASRRQGLTGELFF.

The chain recombines TRBV7-6 with TRBJ2-3; TRBD2 might be the D (5 bases). CDR1 and CDR2 (germline): SGHVS, FNYEAQ. The CDR3 is 15 amino acids. Trimming cost V 4 bases and J 2 bases, with 13 bases left between them. CDR3 in amino acids: CASSSPGLITDTQYF. CDR3 nucleotide sequence: TGTGCCAGCAGCTCTCCGGGATTAATCACAGATACGCAGTATTTT.

The chain couples TRBV4-1 to TRBJ2-5, with TRBD1 matching over 9 bases. CDR1 and CDR2 from the germline V gene are MGHRA and YSYEKL. The CDR3 sequence is 17 residues long. Trimming took 4 bases from V and 0 from J; bases not matched to a gene: 9. The CDR3 bases are TGCGCCAGCAGCCCGGGGACAGGGACTAAAAACCAAGAGACCCAGTACTTC. Its protein is CASSPGTGTKNQETQYF.

The chain joins TRBV11-2 to TRBJ1-3; maybe TRBD1 (5 bases). The CDR3 has 16 amino acids. Trimming removed 2 bases at V and 3 bases at J, with 14 bases between. Germline V gives CDR1 SGHAT, CDR2 FQNNGV. The CDR3: CASSLSPGGGGNTIYF. The CDR3 DNA follows: TGTGCCAGCAGCTTATCCCCGGGGGGAGGTGGAAACACCATATATTTT.

This chain uses TRBV5-1 with TRBJ2-2; 8 nucleotides agree with TRBD2. The CDR3 has 14 amino acids. CDR1 is SGHRS and CDR2 is YFSETQ in the germline V gene. J was trimmed by 2 bases and V by 10 bases; bases with no gene match: 7. The CDR3 coding sequence is TGCGCCTCCGGACTAGCAAGTAACACCGGGGAGCTGTTTTTT. Its protein product is CASGLASNTGELFF. The whole variable domain, remainder taken from reference TRBV5-1 and TRBJ2-2, is KAGVTQTPRYLIKTRGQQVTLSCSPISGHRSVSWYQQTPGQGLQFLFEYFSETQRNKGNFPGRFSGRQFSNSRSEMNVSTLELGDSALYLCASGLASNTGELFFGEGSRLTVL.

CDR3 loop: CASSTGQRDTQYF. The CDR3 nucleotides are TGTGCCAGTAGTACGGGCCAGCGGGATACGCAGTATTTT. The rearrangement uses TRBV19 and TRBJ2-3, with a weak D call TRBD2 (5 bases). This CDR3 region has 13 residues. V lost 4 bases to trimming and J lost 6 bases, with 11 bases between them. Germline CDR1 LNHDA, CDR2 SQIVND (reference sequence).

The chain couples TRBV7-9 to TRBJ2-3; TRBD2 agrees at 11 bases. Germline CDR1 is SEHNR and CDR2 is FQNEAQ (reference sequence). This CDR3 is 15 amino acids long. The V and J ends lost 8 bases and 4 bases, in that order; junction bases with no gene match: 8. CDR3 sequence (DNA): TGTGCCAGCGGCCCGACTAGCGGGGTGTCAGATACGCAGTATTTT. Encoded protein: CASGPTSGVSDTQYF.

This CDR3 is CASSLESGGGDGPQHF. CDR3 sequence (DNA): TGTGCCAGCAGCTTGGAAAGCGGGGGAGGGGACGGGCCCCAGCATTTT. The chain couples TRBV5-5 to TRBJ1-5, with a possible D match to TRBD1 (5 bases). V lost 0 bases to trimming and J lost 9 bases, with 19 bases between them. The CDR3 covers 16 residues. Germline loops: CDR1 SGHKS, CDR2 YYEKEE (reference sequence).

The rearrangement joins TRBV27 to TRBJ1-1, with D possibly TRBD1 on 5 matching bases. Trimming pared 5 bases from V and 7 bases from J, leaving 8 bases between. Looked up from germline, CDR1 is MNHEY and CDR2 is SMNVEV (reference sequence). The CDR3 covers 11 residues. DNA for the CDR3: TGTGCCAGCAGTACAGGATATGAAGCTTTCTTT. It is translated as CASSTGYEAFF.

This chain joins TRBV2 and TRBJ1-5; D gene unclear. The CDR3 is 16 residues long. Germline V gene lookup returns CDR1 SNHLY and CDR2 FYNNEI. V was shortened by 4 bases and J by 1 base, with 14 bases between the two germline ends. CDR3 loop: CASSGDGGVSNQPQHF. The CDR3 DNA reads as TGTGCCAGCAGTGGTGACGGTGGAGTGAGCAATCAGCCCCAGCATTTT.

The genes are TRBV15 and TRBJ1-4; D might be TRBD1 (5 bases). Germline-derived CDR1 and CDR2 are LNHNV and YYDKDF (reference sequence). V was cut by 5 bases and J by 4 bases, with 11 bases left in between. This CDR3 comprises 14 residues. CDR3 loop: CATSYLGGNEKLFF. CDR3 sequence (DNA): TGTGCCACCAGCTATCTCGGGGGTAATGAAAAACTGTTTTTT. Filled out from reference TRBV15 and TRBJ1-4, the complete variable domain reads DAMVIQNPRYQVTQFGKPVTLSCSQTLNHNVMYWYQQKSSQAPKLLFHYYDKDFNNEADTPDNFQSRRPNTSFCFLDIRSPGLGDTAMYLCATSYLGGNEKLFFGSGTQLSVL.

The CDR3 DNA sequence: TGTGCCAGCAGCTTAGAGGACCCGGAGGTTGGTTCACCCCTCCACTTT. Its translation is CASSLEDPEVGSPLHF. This sequence joins TRBV7-9 and TRBJ1-6; D gene unclear. Germline V gives CDR1 SEHNR, CDR2 FQNEAQ (reference sequence). V lost 1 base and J 9 bases, leaving 16 bases between the germline ends. The CDR3 is made up of 16 amino acids.

V usage is TRBV30 and J usage is TRBJ1-1; weak D call: TRBD1 (6 bases). V lost 4 bases and J 4 bases, leaving 13 bases between the germline ends. Germline-derived CDR1 and CDR2 are GTSNPN and SVGIG (reference sequence). CDR3 length: 13 amino acids. The CDR3 region has the DNA TGTGCCTGGATCCAACAGGGAACCACTGAAGCTTTCTTT. This gives the protein CAWIQQGTTEAFF.

The chain is built from TRBV18 and TRBJ2-7; D unclear. Germline assignment: CDR1 KGHSH and CDR2 LQKENI. The CDR3 runs 13 residues. V lost 4 bases and J 0 bases, leaving 7 bases between the germline ends. This chain's CDR3 is CASSRGISYEQYF. CDR3 coding DNA: TGTGCCAGCTCACGCGGAATCTCCTACGAGCAGTACTTC.

The rearrangement uses TRBV20-1 and TRBJ1-1; D remains ambiguous. The V gene lost 6 bases and the J gene lost 5 bases, with 10 bases spanning the gap. The germline CDR1 and CDR2 sequences are DFQATT and SNEGSKA (reference sequence). The CDR3 totals 11 residues. CDR3 coding DNA: TGCAGTGCAGAGAGTTTGACTGAAGCTTTCTTT. Its translation: CSAESLTEAFF.

This clone came up a few times. The V and J genes are TRBV7-2 and TRBJ1-1; tentatively, D is TRBD1 (6 bases). The CDR3 is made up of 17 amino acids. In germline, CDR1 is SGHTA, CDR2 FQGNSA. Trimming stripped 5 bases from V and 0 bases from J, with 19 bases between. The CDR3 DNA follows: TGTGCCAGCAGCCCAGGCGGGGGGCGCCTCATGAACACTGAAGCTTTCTTT. Amino acids: CASSPGGGRLMNTEAFF.

The rearrangement joins TRBV6-4 to TRBJ1-3; TRBD1 matches at 8 bases. Germline V CDR1 and CDR2: MRHNA, SNTAGT. The CDR3 is 14 amino acids. The junction had 12 bases not matched to a gene; V was cut back by 10 bases and J by 7 bases. CDR3 sequence (DNA): TGTGCCACCCCCTTGCCCAGGGGGCTTAACACCATATATTTT. Translation gives CATPLPRGLNTIYF.

The chain employs TRBV29-1 and TRBJ1-2; TRBD1 agrees at 10 bases. Germline CDR1 reads SQVTM; CDR2 reads ANQGSEA. This CDR3 has 12 amino acids. V was clipped by 6 bases and J by 7 bases; unmatched bases: 5. CDR3 nucleotide sequence: TGCAGCGTAGCTGGGACAGGGGTTGGCTACACCTTC. It translates to CSVAGTGVGYTF.